This TCR beta chain was retrieved from a study of blood T cell repertoires in COVID-19. Study information: The study drew acute and convalescent COVID-19 samples from the United States, Italy and Spain.

In germline, CDR1 is MNHEY, CDR2 SVGAGI. The CDR3 totals 13 residues. The junction had 6 bases not matched to a gene; V was cut back by 6 bases and J by 4 bases. Some clones are missing from TCRdb's copy, which holds only in-frame ones; the method was immunoSEQ multiplex PCR. This table holds around 290,000 clones, approximately 90% found once. What was sequenced was peripheral blood. J is TRBJ2-7 and V is TRBV6-5, with TRBD1 matching over 7 bases. The sequence came from a man in his forties with acute or convalescent COVID-19. CDR3 protein: CASRETGLYEQYF. DNA of the CDR3: TGTGCCAGCAGGGAGACAGGGTTGTACGAGCAGTACTTC.